This TCR beta chain was documented in a study of T cell clonotyping in hematopoietic cell transplantation. This clone has more than one count but fewer than ten. Its specificity is unknown. Study findings and constraints: After transplant, recipient diversity fell while pathologically expanded clonotypes grew through day 180.

The protocol was immunoSEQ multiplex PCR, while the TCRdb copy is restricted to in-frame clones and leaves out a portion. The sample has 15,000 or so clones, about two thirds seen once. Germline values: CDR1 GTSNPN, CDR2 SVGIG (reference sequence). There are 12 residues in the CDR3. Between the trimmed V and J ends, which lost 5 bases and 3 bases, there was a span of 11 bases. This chain links TRBV30 with TRBJ2-7; a weak D match, TRBD1 (5 bases). The specimen comprised PBMCs, sampled 30 days after allogeneic stem cell transplant. The receptor was isolated from a male patient aged 45-59 years who had an allogeneic stem cell transplant from an unrelated donor, so T cells may come from the graft donor. Some clones in this sample may be carry-over from other donors' samples. The CDR3 protein is CAWGGGHYEQYF. The CDR3, as DNA: TGTGCCTGGGGCGGCGGACACTACGAGCAGTACTTC.